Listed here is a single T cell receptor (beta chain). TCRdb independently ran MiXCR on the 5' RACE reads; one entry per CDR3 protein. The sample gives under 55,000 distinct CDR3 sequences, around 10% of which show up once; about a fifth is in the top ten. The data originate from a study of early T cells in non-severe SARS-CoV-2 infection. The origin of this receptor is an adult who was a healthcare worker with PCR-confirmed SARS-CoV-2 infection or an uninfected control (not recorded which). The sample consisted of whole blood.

The CDR3 DNA reads as TGTGCCAGCAGTCGTAGCGGGAGCCTTGCAGATACGCAGTATTTT. Translating gives CASSRSGSLADTQYF. The chain has TRBV6-5 and TRBJ2-3; TRBD2 agrees at 9 bases. Germline V CDR1 and CDR2: MNHEY, SVGAGI. V was pared by 5 bases and J by 4 bases, with 7 bases of the junction left unmatched. The CDR3 spans 15 residues.